This TCR beta chain is drawn from a study of blood T cell repertoires in COVID-19. About the study: Both acute and convalescent COVID-19 samples were obtained from the United States, Italy and Spain. T cells, B-cell-depleted T cells, or PBMCs supplied cDNA or gDNA.

This CDR3 spans 12 amino acids. Germline trimming cut 8 bases from V and 3 bases from J; bases unmatched to any gene: 3. The germline gives CDR1 LGHDT, CDR2 YNNKEL (reference sequence). Per the original methods: Cell counts per sample came from amplifying reference gene primers. Produced via immunoSEQ multiplex PCR; TCRdb's table is partial and in-frame only. The V and J calls and clone size are taken from that table; D and trimming were inferred from the DNA. The sample records about 170,000 clones, about four fifths being singletons. What was sequenced was peripheral blood. This chain uses TRBV3-1 (or the pseudogene TRBV3-2) with TRBJ2-7; 8 bases are a match to TRBD2. The TCR sequence derives from a woman aged 70-85 years who had recovered from COVID-19. The CDR3, as DNA: TGTGCCAGCTTCAGCGGGAGCTACGAGCAGTACTTC. Translation gives CASFSGSYEQYF.